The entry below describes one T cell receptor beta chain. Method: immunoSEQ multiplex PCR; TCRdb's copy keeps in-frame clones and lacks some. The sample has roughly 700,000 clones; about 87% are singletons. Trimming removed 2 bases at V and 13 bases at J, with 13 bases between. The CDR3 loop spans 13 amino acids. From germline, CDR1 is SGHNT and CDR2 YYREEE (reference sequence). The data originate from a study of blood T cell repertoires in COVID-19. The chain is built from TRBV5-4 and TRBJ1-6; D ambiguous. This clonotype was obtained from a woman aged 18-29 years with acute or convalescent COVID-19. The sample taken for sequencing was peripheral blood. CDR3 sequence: CASSLSSEAPLHF. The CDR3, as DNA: TGTGCCAGCAGCTTATCCTCGGAGGCGCCCCTCCACTTT.